This T cell receptor (beta chain) derives from a study of blood T cell repertoires in COVID-19. Study information: PBMCs, B-cell-depleted T cells, or T cells were the source of the cDNA or gDNA that made up the material.

Trimming pared 0 bases from V and 6 bases from J, leaving 10 bases between. Germline CDR1 and CDR2: SGHRS and YFSETQ. The CDR3 sequence is 13 residues long. Self-reported history from a screening survey and questionnaire set each donor's cohort. Measured with immunoSEQ multiplex PCR; TCRdb has only the in-frame clones, and not every one. The sample lists roughly 290,000 clones, around 85% seen once, with 3.5% to 4.5% in the top ten. This clone is a singleton in its sample. The source of this sequence is a woman aged 25 to 39 who had recovered from COVID-19. This chain links TRBV5-1 with TRBJ2-7, with D perhaps matching TRBD2 (5 bases). The sample taken for sequencing was PBMCs or T cells enriched from blood (not recorded which). The CDR3 region has the DNA TGCGCCAGCAGCTTGGGGGGAGCAGGCGAGCAGTACTTC. Protein product: CASSLGGAGEQYF.